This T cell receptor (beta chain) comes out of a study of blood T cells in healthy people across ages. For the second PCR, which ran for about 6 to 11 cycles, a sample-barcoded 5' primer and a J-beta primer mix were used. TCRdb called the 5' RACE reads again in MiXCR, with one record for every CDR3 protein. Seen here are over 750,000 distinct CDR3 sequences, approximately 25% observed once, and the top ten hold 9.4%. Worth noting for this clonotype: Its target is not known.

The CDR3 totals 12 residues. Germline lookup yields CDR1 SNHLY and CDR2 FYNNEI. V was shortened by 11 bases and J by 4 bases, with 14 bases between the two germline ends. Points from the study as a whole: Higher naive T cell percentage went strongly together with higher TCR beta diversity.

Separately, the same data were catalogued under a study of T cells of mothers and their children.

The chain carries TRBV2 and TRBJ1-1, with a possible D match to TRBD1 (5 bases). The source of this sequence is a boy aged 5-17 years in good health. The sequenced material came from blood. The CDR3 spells CASLGGGTEAFF. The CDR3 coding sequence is TGTGCCTCCCTGGGGGGGGGCACTGAAGCTTTCTTT.